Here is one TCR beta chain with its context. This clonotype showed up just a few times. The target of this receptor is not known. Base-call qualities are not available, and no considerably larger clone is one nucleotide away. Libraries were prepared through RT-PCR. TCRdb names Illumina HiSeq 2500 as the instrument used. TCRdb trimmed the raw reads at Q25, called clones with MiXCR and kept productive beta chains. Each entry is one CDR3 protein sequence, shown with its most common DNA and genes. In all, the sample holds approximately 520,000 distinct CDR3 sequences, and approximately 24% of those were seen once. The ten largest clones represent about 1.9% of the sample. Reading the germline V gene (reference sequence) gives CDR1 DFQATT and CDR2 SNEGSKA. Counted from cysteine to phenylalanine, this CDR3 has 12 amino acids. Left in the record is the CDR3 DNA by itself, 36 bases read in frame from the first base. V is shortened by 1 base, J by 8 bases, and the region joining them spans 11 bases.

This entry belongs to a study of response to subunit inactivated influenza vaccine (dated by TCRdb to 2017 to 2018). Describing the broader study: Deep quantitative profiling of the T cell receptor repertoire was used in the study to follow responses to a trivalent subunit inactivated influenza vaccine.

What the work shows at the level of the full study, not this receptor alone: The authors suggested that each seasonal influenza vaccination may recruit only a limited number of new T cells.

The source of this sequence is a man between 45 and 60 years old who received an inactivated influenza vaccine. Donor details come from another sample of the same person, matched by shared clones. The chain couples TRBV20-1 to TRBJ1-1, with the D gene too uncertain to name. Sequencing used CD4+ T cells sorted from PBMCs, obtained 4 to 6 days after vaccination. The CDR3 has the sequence CSARGPIIEAFF. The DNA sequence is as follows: TGCAGTGCTAGAGGTCCAATCATAGAAGCTTTCTTT.